The 18 T cell receptor beta chains below all came from one sample that was sequenced in a study of cytomegalovirus exposure and HLA in healthy donors. The PCR made use of 60 Vbeta and 13 Jbeta primers. The assay was immunoSEQ multiplex PCR, and TCRdb's table has in-frame clones only and misses some. The table shows hundreds of thousands of clones, with approximately 84% occurring only once. The sample consisted of PBMCs. Source of these receptors: a girl aged 2 to 10 in good health and CMV-seronegative.

This clone was observed once. This chain connects TRBV6-6 to TRBJ2-7; D unclear. The CDR3 totals 12 residues. V was cut by 2 bases and J by 3 bases, with 5 bases left in between. CDR1 is MNHNY and CDR2 is SVGAGI in the germline V gene (reference sequence). The CDR3 nucleotides are TGTGCCAGCAGTTACCTCCGCTACGAGCAGTACTTC. Amino acids: CASSYLRYEQYF.

The chain combines TRBV30 with TRBJ2-2; 8 nucleotides agree with TRBD1. The V segment lost 4 bases and the J segment 6 bases; nucleotides outside the gene matches: 10. Germline V CDR1 and CDR2: GTSNPN, SVGIG (reference sequence). The CDR3 loop spans 15 amino acids. DNA of the CDR3: TGTGCCTGGAACCAGGGGGCGCAATCCCCCGGGGAGCTGTTTTTT. Its translation: CAWNQGAQSPGELFF.

V gene TRBV27 combines with J gene TRBJ1-6; D not certain. V was clipped by 2 bases and J by 5 bases, with 13 bases between them. The CDR3 spans 16 residues. CDR1 and CDR2 (germline): MNHEY, SMNVEV (reference sequence). The CDR3 reads CASSLVAHSDNSPLHF. CDR3 sequence (DNA): TGTGCCAGCAGTTTAGTAGCCCATTCGGATAATTCACCCCTCCACTTT.

V is TRBV4-1 and J is TRBJ1-1, with 9 positions matching TRBD1. The CDR3 runs to 16 residues. CDR1 and CDR2 (germline): MGHRA, YSYEKL. Unmatched junction bases numbered 9, after V lost 3 bases and J lost 4 bases. Written as DNA, the CDR3 is TGCGCCAGCAGCCAGTACCCACAGGGGGCGGGCACTGAAGCTTTCTTT. It encodes CASSQYPQGAGTEAFF.

The chain joins TRBV10-1 to TRBJ2-1; 10 bases are a match to TRBD2. The ends lost 2 bases at V and 5 bases at J; junction bases unmatched: 15. The CDR3 is 19 residues long. Germline V gives CDR1 WNHNN, CDR2 SYGVQD (reference sequence). CDR3 sequence reads: CASSERPSGSEIVDNEQFF. Written as DNA, the CDR3 is TGCGCCAGCAGTGAGCGGCCTAGCGGGAGTGAAATTGTGGACAATGAGCAGTTCTTC.

The chain has TRBV4-1 and TRBJ1-2; 7 bases match TRBD1. The CDR3 has 16 amino acids. V lost 0 bases to trimming and J lost 4 bases; unmatched junction nucleotides: 8. Germline CDR1 and CDR2: MGHRA and YSYEKL. The CDR3 loop reads CASSQDQLQGTYGYTF. The CDR3, as DNA: TGCGCCAGCAGCCAAGATCAGCTACAGGGGACCTATGGCTACACCTTC.

The rearrangement joins TRBV19 to TRBJ1-1; perhaps TRBD1 as D (6 bases). Trimming took off 3 bases at V and 6 bases at J, with 11 bases between the two ends. Germline V CDR1 and CDR2: LNHDA, SQIVND (reference sequence). This CDR3 contains 13 residues. CDR3 sequence reads: CASSITGTAEAFF. Here the CDR3 DNA reads TGTGCCAGTAGTATCACAGGGACCGCTGAAGCTTTCTTT.

This sequence joins TRBV5-1 and TRBJ2-3; D possibly corresponds to TRBD2 (5 bases). The germline V gene encodes CDR1 SGHRS and CDR2 YFSETQ. Trimming took off 2 bases at V and 0 bases at J, with 10 bases between the two ends. The CDR3 length is 15 residues. The CDR3 loop is CASSFGGPSTDTQYF. Here the CDR3 DNA reads TGCGCCAGCAGCTTCGGCGGGCCTAGCACAGATACGCAGTATTTT.

The chain combines TRBV10-3 with TRBJ2-3; TRBD1 agrees at 7 bases. Germline V lookup: CDR1 ENHRY, CDR2 SYGVKD. The trim removed 7 bases at V and 1 base at J, leaving 2 bases unmatched. The CDR3 totals 13 residues. As DNA, the CDR3 is TGTGCCATCAACCAGGGGGGCACAGATACGCAGTATTTT. This sequence encodes CAINQGGTDTQYF.

Here the CDR3 reads CASSEWALGVNGYGYTF. The CDR3 nucleotides are TGTGCCAGCAGTGAATGGGCCCTGGGAGTAAATGGGTATGGCTACACCTTC. The chain has TRBV2 and TRBJ1-2; D is ambiguous. Germline CDR1 is SNHLY and CDR2 is FYNNEI. V lost 2 bases and J lost 5, with 21 bases in between. The CDR3 length is 17 residues.

The V gene is TRBV28, the J gene TRBJ2-3, with 10 bases fitting TRBD1. The V and J ends lost 7 bases and 4 bases, in that order; junction bases with no gene match: 8. The CDR3 is 15 amino acids. Germline lookup yields CDR1 MDHEN and CDR2 SYDVKM. The CDR3 DNA reads TGTGCCAGCACGAGGACAGGGGGGTGGGCAGATACGCAGTATTTT. It translates to CASTRTGGWADTQYF.

V and J are TRBV27 and TRBJ1-6, with TRBD1 identical over 8 bases. The ends lost 3 bases at V and 6 bases at J; junction bases unmatched: 7. Germline loops: CDR1 MNHEY, CDR2 SMNVEV (reference sequence). The CDR3 consists of 16 residues. CDR3 coding DNA: TGTGCCAGCAGTTTCGACAGGGGTATCGGTAATTCACCCCTCCACTTT. This gives the protein CASSFDRGIGNSPLHF.

CDR3 in DNA: TGTGCCAGCAGCCCGACAGGGGTGGCACCCCTCCACTTT. Its protein is CASSPTGVAPLHF. The chain has TRBV5-4 and TRBJ1-6, with TRBD1 identical over 8 bases. This CDR3 has 13 residues. The junction had 5 bases not matched to a gene; V was cut back by 4 bases and J by 11 bases. Germline loops: CDR1 SGHNT, CDR2 YYREEE (reference sequence). The variable domain in full, with the rest retrieved from reference TRBV5-4 and TRBJ1-6, is ETGVTQSPTHLIKTRGQQVTLRCSSQSGHNTVSWYQQALGQGPQFIFQYYREEENGRGNFPPRFSGLQFPNYSSELNVNALELDDSALYLCASSPTGVAPLHFGNGTRLTVT.

This chain uses TRBV2 with TRBJ1-5, with D maybe TRBD1 (5 bases). The CDR3 is 13 residues long. The V end was cut by 7 bases, the J end by 4 bases, with 11 bases between. Per germline, CDR1 SNHLY and CDR2 FYNNEI. CDR3 region: CASNLRGNQPQHF. CDR3 nucleotides: TGTGCCAGCAACCTCCGGGGGAATCAGCCCCAGCATTTT.

This clone appeared a few times. The chain links TRBV5-6 to TRBJ2-7, with a tentative D call TRBD1 (6 bases). The germline V gene has CDR1 SGHDT and CDR2 YYEEEE. This CDR3 comprises 13 residues. V lost 3 bases and J lost 6, with 13 bases in between. The CDR3: CASSSIGGAEQYF. The CDR3 DNA sequence: TGTGCCAGCAGCTCCATAGGGGGAGCCGAGCAGTACTTC.

J is TRBJ1-1 and V is TRBV30, with a weak D call TRBD1 (5 bases). Germline V lookup: CDR1 GTSNPN, CDR2 SVGIG (reference sequence). V was clipped by 7 bases and J by 0 bases, with 21 bases between them. The CDR3 has 16 amino acids. CDR3 residues: CASTALRQTMNTEAFF. The CDR3 nucleotides are TGTGCCTCGACCGCACTAAGACAGACCATGAACACTGAAGCTTTCTTT.

This clone was seen only once. This rearrangement joins TRBV2 to TRBJ1-5, with no clear D. This CDR3 spans 14 amino acids. Germline CDR1 reads SNHLY; CDR2 reads FYNNEI. Trimming cost V 5 bases and J 1 base, with 9 bases left between them. The CDR3 DNA follows: TGTGCCAGCAGTCCCGGGGAAAGCAATCAGCCCCAGCATTTT. Translated: CASSPGESNQPQHF.

The chain links TRBV5-6 to TRBJ2-7, with D maybe TRBD2 (6 bases). V shed 2 bases and J shed 2 bases, with 17 bases lying between them. This CDR3 contains 16 residues. In germline, CDR1 is SGHDT, CDR2 YYEEEE. The chain's CDR3 is CASSLLVKAGTYEQYF. DNA for the CDR3: TGTGCCAGCAGCTTACTGGTCAAGGCGGGAACCTACGAGCAGTACTTC.